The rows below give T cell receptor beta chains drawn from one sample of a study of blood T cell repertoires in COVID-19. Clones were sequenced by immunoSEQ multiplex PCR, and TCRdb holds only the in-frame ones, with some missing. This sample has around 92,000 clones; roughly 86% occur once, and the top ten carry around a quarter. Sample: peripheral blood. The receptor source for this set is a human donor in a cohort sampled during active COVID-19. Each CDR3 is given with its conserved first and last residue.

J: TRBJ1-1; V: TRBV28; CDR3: CASSPHSGVTEAFF
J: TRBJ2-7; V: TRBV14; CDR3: CASSQLLAGGEQYF
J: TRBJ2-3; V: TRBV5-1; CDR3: CASSLVIGGATDTQYF
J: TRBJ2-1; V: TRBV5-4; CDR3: CASSPWTSGSGEQFF
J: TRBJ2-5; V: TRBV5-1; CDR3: CASSRMRPRETQYF
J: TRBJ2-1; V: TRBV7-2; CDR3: CASSFDPLIRGNEQFF
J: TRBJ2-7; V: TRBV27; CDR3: CASSLSPDRGHEQYF
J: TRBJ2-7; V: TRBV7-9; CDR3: CASSPGTGLYEQYF
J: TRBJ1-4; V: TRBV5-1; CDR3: CASSLRRGEKLFF
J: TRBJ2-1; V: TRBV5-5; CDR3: CASSSGTGGSNEQFF
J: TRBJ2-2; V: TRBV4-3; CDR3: CASSQQTSGANTGELFF
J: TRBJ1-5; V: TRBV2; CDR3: CASTGGNQPQHF
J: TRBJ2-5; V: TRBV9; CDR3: CASSPRDRRETQYF
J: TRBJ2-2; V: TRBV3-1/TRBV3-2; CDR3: CASSQDPLAGLLLNTGELFF
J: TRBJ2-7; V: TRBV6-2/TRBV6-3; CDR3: CASSLTQGGPYEQYF
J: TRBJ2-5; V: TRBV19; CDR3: CASSPLTSGPGETQYF
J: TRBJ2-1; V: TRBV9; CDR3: CASSLSGGGVGEQFF
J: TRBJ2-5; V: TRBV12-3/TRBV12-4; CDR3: CASSLGLETQYF
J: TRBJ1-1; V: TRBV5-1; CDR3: CASSRLQRDTEAFF
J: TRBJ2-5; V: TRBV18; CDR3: CASSLEETQYF
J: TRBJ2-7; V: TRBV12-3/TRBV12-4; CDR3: CASSFTGTYEQYF
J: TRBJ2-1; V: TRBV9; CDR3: CASSAQGGVVVGNEQFF
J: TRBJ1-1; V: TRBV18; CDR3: CASSPIEEGEAFF
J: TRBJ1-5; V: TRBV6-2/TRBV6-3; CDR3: CASSDTGDPHQPQHF